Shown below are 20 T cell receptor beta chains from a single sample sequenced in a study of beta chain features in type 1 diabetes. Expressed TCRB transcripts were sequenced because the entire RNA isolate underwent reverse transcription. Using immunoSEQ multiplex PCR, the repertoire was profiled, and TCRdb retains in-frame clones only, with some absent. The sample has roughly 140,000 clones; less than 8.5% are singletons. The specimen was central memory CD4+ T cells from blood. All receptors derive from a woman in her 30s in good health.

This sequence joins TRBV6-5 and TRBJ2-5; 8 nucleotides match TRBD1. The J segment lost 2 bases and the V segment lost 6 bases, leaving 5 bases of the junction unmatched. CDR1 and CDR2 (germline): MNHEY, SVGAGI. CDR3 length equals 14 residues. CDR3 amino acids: CASSLGTGQETQYF. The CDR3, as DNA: TGTGCCAGCAGCCTGGGGACAGGACAAGAGACCCAGTACTTC.

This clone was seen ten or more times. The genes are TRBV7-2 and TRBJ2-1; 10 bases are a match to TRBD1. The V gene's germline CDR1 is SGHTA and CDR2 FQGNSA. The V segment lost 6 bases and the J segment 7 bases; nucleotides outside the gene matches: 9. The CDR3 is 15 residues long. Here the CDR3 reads CASRKPGQGLNEQFF. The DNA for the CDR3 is TGTGCCAGCAGAAAACCGGGACAGGGGTTGAATGAGCAGTTCTTC.

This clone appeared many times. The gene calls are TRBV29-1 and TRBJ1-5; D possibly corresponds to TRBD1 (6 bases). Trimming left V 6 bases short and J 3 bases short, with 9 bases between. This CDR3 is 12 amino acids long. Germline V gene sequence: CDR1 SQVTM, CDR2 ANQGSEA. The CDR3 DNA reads TGCAGCGTCGGGGGGCTCAATCAGCCCCAGCATTTT. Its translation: CSVGGLNQPQHF.

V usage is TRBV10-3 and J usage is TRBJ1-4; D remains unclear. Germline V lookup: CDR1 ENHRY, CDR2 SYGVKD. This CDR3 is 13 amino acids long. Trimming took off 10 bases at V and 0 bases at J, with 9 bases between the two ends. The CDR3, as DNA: TGTGCCACTTCGAGGGCAACTAATGAAAAACTGTTTTTT. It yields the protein CATSRATNEKLFF.

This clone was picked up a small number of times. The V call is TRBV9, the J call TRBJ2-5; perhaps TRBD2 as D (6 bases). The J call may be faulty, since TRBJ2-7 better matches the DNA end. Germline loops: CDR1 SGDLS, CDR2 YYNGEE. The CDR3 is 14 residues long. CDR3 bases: TGTGCCAGCAGCGTAGACCCTAGCGCATACGAGCAGTACTTC. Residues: CASSVDPSAYEQYF.

The CDR3 loop reads CASSLAGQKPQETQYF. CDR3 in DNA: TGTGCCAGCAGCTTAGCAGGACAGAAACCCCAAGAGACCCAGTACTTC. This rearrangement joins TRBV7-9 to TRBJ2-5; possible D gene TRBD1, 6 bases. Germline values: CDR1 SEHNR, CDR2 FQNEAQ (reference sequence). This CDR3 is built from 16 residues. V was clipped by 0 bases and J by 1 base, with 12 bases between them.

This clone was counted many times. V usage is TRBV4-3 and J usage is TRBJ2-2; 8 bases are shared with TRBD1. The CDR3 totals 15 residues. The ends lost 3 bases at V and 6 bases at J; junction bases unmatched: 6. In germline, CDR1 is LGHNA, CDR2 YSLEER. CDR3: CASSQLQGAAGELFF. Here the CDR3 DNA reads TGCGCCAGCAGCCAGCTTCAGGGGGCGGCCGGGGAGCTGTTTTTT.

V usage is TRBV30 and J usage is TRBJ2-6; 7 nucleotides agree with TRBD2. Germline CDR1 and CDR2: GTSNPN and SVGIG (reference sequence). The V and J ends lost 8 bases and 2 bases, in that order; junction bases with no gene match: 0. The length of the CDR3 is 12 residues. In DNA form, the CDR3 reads TGTGCCGGACTAGCTGGGGCCAACGTCCTGACTTTC. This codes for CAGLAGANVLTF.

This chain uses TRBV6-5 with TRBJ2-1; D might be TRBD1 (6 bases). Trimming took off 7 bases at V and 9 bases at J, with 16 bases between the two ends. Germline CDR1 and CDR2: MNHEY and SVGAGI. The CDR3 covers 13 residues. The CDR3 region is CASTLQGRGEQFF. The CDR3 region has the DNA TGTGCCAGCACCCTACAGGGTCGTGGTGAGCAGTTCTTC.

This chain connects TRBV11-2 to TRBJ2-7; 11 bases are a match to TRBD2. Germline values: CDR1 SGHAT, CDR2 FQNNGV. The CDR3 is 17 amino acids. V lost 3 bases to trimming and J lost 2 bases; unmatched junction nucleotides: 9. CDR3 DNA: TGTGCCAGCAGCTTCTCCGGGACTAGCGGTAGTGCCTACGAGCAGTACTTC. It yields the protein CASSFSGTSGSAYEQYF.

CDR3 coding DNA: TGTGCCAGCTTACCACAGGGCACCTTGAACACTGAAGCTTTCTTT. This sequence encodes CASLPQGTLNTEAFF. This chain joins TRBV5-4 and TRBJ1-1; the D gene is possibly TRBD1 (6 bases). This CDR3 contains 15 residues. Germline-derived CDR1 and CDR2 are SGHNT and YYREEE (reference sequence). Trimming left V 7 bases short and J 0 bases short, with 16 bases between.

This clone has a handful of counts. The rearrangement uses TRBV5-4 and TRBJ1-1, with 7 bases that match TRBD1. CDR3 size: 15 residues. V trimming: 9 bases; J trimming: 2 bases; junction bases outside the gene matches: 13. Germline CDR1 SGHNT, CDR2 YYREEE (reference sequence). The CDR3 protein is CATVEKTGYNTEAFF. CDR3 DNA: TGTGCCACTGTAGAAAAGACAGGGTATAACACTGAAGCTTTCTTT.

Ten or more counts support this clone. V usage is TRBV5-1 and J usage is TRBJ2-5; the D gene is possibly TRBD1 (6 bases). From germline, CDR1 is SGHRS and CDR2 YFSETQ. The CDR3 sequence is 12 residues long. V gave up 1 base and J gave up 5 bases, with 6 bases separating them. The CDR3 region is CASSLTGETQYF. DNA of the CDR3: TGCGCCAGCAGCTTGACAGGGGAGACCCAGTACTTC.

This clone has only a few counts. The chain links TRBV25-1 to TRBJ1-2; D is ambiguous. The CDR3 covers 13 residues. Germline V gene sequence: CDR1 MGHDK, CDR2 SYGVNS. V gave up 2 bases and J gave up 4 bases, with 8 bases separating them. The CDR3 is CASSETGAYGYTF. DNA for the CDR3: TGTGCCAGCAGTGAAACTGGAGCCTATGGCTACACCTTC.

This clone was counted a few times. The CDR3, as DNA: TGTGCCAGTGGACAAGGCAAAAACATTCAGTACTTC. Translated, it gives CASGQGKNIQYF. This rearrangement joins TRBV19 to TRBJ2-4; a possible D gene is TRBD1 (5 bases). V was pared by 8 bases and J by 3 bases, with 8 bases between. Germline V gene lookup returns CDR1 LNHDA and CDR2 SQIVND (reference sequence). This CDR3 has 12 amino acids.

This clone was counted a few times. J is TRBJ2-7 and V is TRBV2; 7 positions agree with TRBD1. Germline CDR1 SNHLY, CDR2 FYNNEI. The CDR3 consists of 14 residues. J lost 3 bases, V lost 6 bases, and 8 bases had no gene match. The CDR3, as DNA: TGTGCCAGCAGGGCTCCGGGACAGAGCTACGAGCAGTACTTC. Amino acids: CASRAPGQSYEQYF.

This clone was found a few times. DNA of the CDR3: TGTGCCAGCAGCAGGACTGGACTAGCGGATTTCACAGATACGCAGTATTTT. Translated, it gives CASSRTGLADFTDTQYF. The chain recombines TRBV7-2 with TRBJ2-3; 10 bases agree with TRBD2. The CDR3 runs 17 residues. V lost 5 bases, J lost 2 bases, and 10 bases stayed unmatched. Germline values: CDR1 SGHTA, CDR2 FQGNSA.

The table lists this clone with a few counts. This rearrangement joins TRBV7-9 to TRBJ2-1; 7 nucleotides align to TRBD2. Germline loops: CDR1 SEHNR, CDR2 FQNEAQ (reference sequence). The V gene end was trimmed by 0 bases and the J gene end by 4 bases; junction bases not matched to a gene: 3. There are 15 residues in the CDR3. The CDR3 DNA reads TGTGCCAGCAGCTTAGCTAGCGGGTTGTACAATGAGCAGTTCTTC. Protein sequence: CASSLASGLYNEQFF.

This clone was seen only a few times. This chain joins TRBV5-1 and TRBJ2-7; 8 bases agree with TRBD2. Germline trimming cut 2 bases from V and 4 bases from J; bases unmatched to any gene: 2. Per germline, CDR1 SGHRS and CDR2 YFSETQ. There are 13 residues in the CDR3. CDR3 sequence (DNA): TGCGCCAGCAGCTTTAGCGGGGCATACGAGCAGTACTTC. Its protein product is CASSFSGAYEQYF.

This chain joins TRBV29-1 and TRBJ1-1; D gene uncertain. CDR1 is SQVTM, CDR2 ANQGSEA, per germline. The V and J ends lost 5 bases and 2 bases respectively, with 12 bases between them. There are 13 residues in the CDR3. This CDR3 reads CSVQQGRNTEAFF. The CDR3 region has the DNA TGCAGCGTTCAGCAAGGGAGAAACACTGAAGCTTTCTTT.